This is a list of T cell receptor beta chains from one sample in a study of blood T cell repertoires in COVID-19. The data were produced by immunoSEQ multiplex PCR, yet TCRdb's version contains in-frame clones alone and is incomplete. The profile covers about 73,000 clones, with less than 75% appearing a single time and around 20% taken by the ten largest. Input material: peripheral blood. Every receptor here comes from a man aged 55-75 years with acute or convalescent COVID-19. Both conserved end residues are part of each CDR3. Fields, in order: V gene, clone size, J gene, D gene, CDR3 protein, CDR3 DNA. The D gene is left open where the match is weak. Clone size is stated in some rows and not others, as once, few, many or a class when expanded.

TRBV11-2	.	TRBJ2-2	.	CASSLGRADTGELFF	TGTGCCAGCAGCTTAGGCAGGGCGGACACCGGGGAGCTGTTTTTT
TRBV5-6	.	TRBJ2-3	.	CASKPPERLNTDTQYF	TGTGCCAGCAAACCCCCGGAGAGACTTAACACAGATACGCAGTATTTT
TRBV5-5	few	TRBJ2-1	TRBD2	CASRKELGGSSYNEQFF	TGTGCCAGCAGAAAAGAACTCGGGGGGTCCTCCTACAATGAGCAGTTCTTC
TRBV19	once	TRBJ2-5	TRBD2	CASKSGSRETQYF	TGTGCCAGTAAAAGCGGGAGTAGGGAGACCCAGTACTTC
TRBV19	.	TRBJ2-3	TRBD2	CTRCGTSGRAVGTDTQYF	TGTACCAGATGCGGGACTAGCGGGAGGGCCGTGGGAACAGATACGCAGTATTTT
TRBV24-1	.	TRBJ2-2	.	CATGGANTGELFF	TGTGCCACCGGGGGCGCGAACACCGGGGAGCTGTTTTTT
TRBV6-5	.	TRBJ2-2	.	CASSRDRNTGELFF	TGTGCCAGCAGCCGAGACAGGAACACCGGGGAGCTGTTTTTT
TRBV30	.	TRBJ2-5	TRBD1	CAWSGDKGAGETQYF	TGTGCCTGGAGTGGCGATAAGGGGGCTGGGGAGACCCAGTACTTC
TRBV20-1	.	TRBJ2-3	.	CSAIRATQYF	TGCAGTGCCATAAGAGCAACGCAGTATTTT
TRBV20-1	.	TRBJ2-1	TRBD2	CSASSGGLADNEQFF	TGCAGTGCTAGTTCGGGGGGACTAGCGGACAATGAGCAGTTCTTC
TRBV12-3/TRBV12-4	.	TRBJ2-7	.	CASSPGLSEQYF	TGTGCCAGCAGTCCGGGACTTTCCGAGCAGTACTTC
TRBV7-8	.	TRBJ1-2	.	CASSLGGGGYGYTF	TGTGCCAGCAGCTTAGGTGGGGGGGGCTATGGCTACACCTTC
TRBV9	.	TRBJ2-5	TRBD2	CASSSAGRTSETQYF	TGTGCCAGCAGCAGCGCCGGGAGGACCTCTGAGACCCAGTACTTC
TRBV12-3/TRBV12-4	.	TRBJ2-3	.	CASSPGDTQYF	TGTGCCAGCAGCCCAGGGGATACGCAGTATTTT
TRBV28	.	TRBJ2-1	.	CASSGQSYNEQFF	TGTGCCAGCAGTGGACAGTCCTACAATGAGCAGTTCTTC
TRBV5-1	few	TRBJ2-3	.	CASSPRTGTDTQYF	TGCGCCAGCAGCCCTAGGACAGGCACAGATACGCAGTATTTT
TRBV5-1	.	TRBJ2-2	.	CASSLALAGNAGELFF	TGCGCCAGCAGCTTGGCCCTCGCAGGTAACGCCGGGGAGCTGTTTTTT
TRBV5-1	.	TRBJ1-3	TRBD1	CASSSTGGSSGNTIYF	TGCGCCAGCAGCTCGACAGGGGGGAGCTCTGGAAACACCATATATTTT
TRBV6-2/TRBV6-3	.	TRBJ2-4	TRBD1	CASSDPTGDKNIQYF	TGTGCCAGCAGCGACCCTACAGGGGACAAAAACATTCAGTACTTC
TRBV14	.	TRBJ2-2	TRBD1	CASSDRDSYNTGELFF	TGTGCCAGCAGCGACCGGGACAGCTATAACACCGGGGAGCTGTTTTTT
TRBV7-3	few	TRBJ2-5	.	CASSLTPGAQETQYF	TGTGCCAGCAGCTTAACTCCGGGAGCCCAAGAGACCCAGTACTTC
TRBV5-1	once	TRBJ2-3	TRBD1	CASSYRQGLRGDTQYF	TGCGCCAGCAGCTATCGACAGGGATTGCGTGGAGATACGCAGTATTTT
TRBV7-9	.	TRBJ2-1	.	CASSLDGQSEQFF	TGTGCCAGCAGCTTAGATGGTCAGTCCGAGCAGTTCTTC
TRBV5-1	.	TRBJ2-1	.	CASSLVIGGAGEQFF	TGCGCCAGCAGCTTGGTCATTGGAGGGGCGGGGGAGCAGTTCTTC
TRBV4-1	.	TRBJ1-5	.	CASSPADSVGNQPQHF	TGCGCCAGCAGCCCTGCGGACAGCGTCGGCAATCAGCCCCAGCATTTT
TRBV5-1	once	TRBJ2-5	TRBD2	CASSLSTSGEETQYF	TGCGCCAGCAGCTTGTCTACTAGCGGTGAGGAGACCCAGTACTTC
TRBV14	.	TRBJ2-1	.	CASSQFLAFNNEQFF	TGTGCCAGCAGCCAATTTCTAGCGTTTAACAATGAGCAGTTCTTC
TRBV5-5	.	TRBJ2-7	TRBD2	CASSLGAGESYEQYF	TGTGCCAGCAGCTTGGGAGCGGGAGAATCCTACGAGCAGTACTTC
TRBV2	.	TRBJ2-1	.	CASSGTGQGTPHSYNEQFF	TGTGCCAGCAGCGGCACGGGACAAGGGACCCCCCATTCCTACAATGAGCAGTTCTTC
TRBV7-3	.	TRBJ2-1	TRBD2	CASSLRAAGEEQFF	TGTGCCAGCAGCTTAAGGGCGGCGGGGGAGGAGCAGTTCTTC
TRBV6-8	.	TRBJ1-4	TRBD1	CASSDRVPNEKLFF	TGTGCCAGCAGTGACAGGGTTCCTAATGAAAAACTGTTTTTT
TRBV28	.	TRBJ2-3	.	CASSPLSPGVADTQYF	TGTGCCAGCAGTCCCCTCTCCCCGGGAGTGGCAGATACGCAGTATTTT
TRBV2	.	TRBJ1-2	.	CASRRLIGYTF	TGTGCCAGCAGGCGGCTGATAGGCTACACCTTC
TRBV5-1	.	TRBJ2-1	TRBD2	CASSLDTSGNNEQFF	TGCGCCAGCAGCTTGGATACTAGCGGGAACAATGAGCAGTTCTTC
TRBV6-6	.	TRBJ2-7	.	CASSYSPILIAYEQYF	TGTGCCAGCAGTTACTCGCCAATCCTAATCGCCTACGAGCAGTACTTC
TRBV5-1	.	TRBJ2-3	TRBD1	CASSLASGQSDTQYF	TGCGCCAGCAGCTTGGCCTCGGGACAGAGCGATACGCAGTATTTT
TRBV7-2	.	TRBJ2-5	TRBD2	CASSAAPGTSQTQYF	TGTGCCAGCAGCGCCGCTCCGGGGACTAGTCAGACCCAGTACTTC
TRBV20-1	.	TRBJ1-5	TRBD1	CSASRTGEDQPQHF	TGCAGTGCTAGTCGGACAGGGGAAGATCAGCCCCAGCATTTT
TRBV18	.	TRBJ2-4	TRBD2	CASSQLAGEGENIQYF	TGTGCCAGCTCACAACTAGCGGGCGAGGGGGAAAACATTCAGTACTTC
TRBV7-3	.	TRBJ2-6	.	CASSPEGAGLSGANVLTF	TGTGCCAGCAGCCCTGAGGGAGCGGGTCTATCTGGGGCCAACGTCCTGACTTTC
TRBV7-3	.	TRBJ1-2	TRBD1	CASSRPSGTGIYGYTF	TGTGCCAGCAGCCGCCCTTCCGGGACAGGGATCTATGGCTACACCTTC
TRBV7-6	.	TRBJ2-3	.	CASSSQGTDTQYF	TGTGCCAGCAGCTCGCAGGGCACAGATACGCAGTATTTT
TRBV7-3	few	TRBJ1-1	.	CASSIQENTEAFF	TGTGCCAGCAGCATACAGGAGAACACTGAAGCTTTCTTT
TRBV9	.	TRBJ1-1	.	CASSVDPGGMNTEAFF	TGTGCCAGCAGCGTAGATCCGGGGGGGATGAACACTGAAGCTTTCTTT
TRBV6-2/TRBV6-3	.	TRBJ1-1	.	CASSYSEYIAAFF	TGTGCCAGCAGTTACTCGGAGTACATAGCAGCTTTCTTT
TRBV6-1	.	TRBJ2-3	TRBD2	CASSEMPSGSTDTQYF	TGTGCCAGCAGTGAAATGCCTAGCGGTAGCACAGATACGCAGTATTTT
TRBV6-5	once	TRBJ2-3	.	CASSRTDSTDTQYF	TGTGCCAGCAGCCGGACAGATAGCACAGATACGCAGTATTTT
TRBV3-1/TRBV3-2	.	TRBJ2-3	.	CASSQPEDTQYF	TGTGCCAGCAGCCAACCCGAGGATACGCAGTATTTT
TRBV9	few	TRBJ2-3	TRBD2	CASSVLSGTSGTFSTDTQYF	TGTGCCAGCAGCGTTCTTTCGGGGACTAGCGGAACCTTTAGCACAGATACGCAGTATTTT
TRBV19	.	TRBJ2-1	TRBD2	CASSSQGGGEQFF	TGTGCCAGTAGTAGTCAGGGCGGGGGTGAGCAGTTCTTC
TRBV19	.	TRBJ1-1	.	CASSSEAVFQTNTEAFF	TGTGCCAGTAGTAGTGAAGCGGTTTTTCAGACGAACACTGAAGCTTTCTTT